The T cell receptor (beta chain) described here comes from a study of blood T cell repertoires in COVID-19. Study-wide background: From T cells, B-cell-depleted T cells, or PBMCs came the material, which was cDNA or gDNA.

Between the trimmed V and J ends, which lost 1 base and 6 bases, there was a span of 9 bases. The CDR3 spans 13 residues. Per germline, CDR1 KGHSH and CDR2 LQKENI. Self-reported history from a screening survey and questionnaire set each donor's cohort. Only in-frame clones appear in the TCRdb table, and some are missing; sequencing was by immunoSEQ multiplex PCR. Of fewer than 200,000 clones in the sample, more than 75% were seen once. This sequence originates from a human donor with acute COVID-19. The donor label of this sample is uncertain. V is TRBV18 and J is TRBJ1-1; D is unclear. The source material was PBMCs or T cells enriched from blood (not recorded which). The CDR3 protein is CASSPRGSPEAFF. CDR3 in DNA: TGTGCCAGCTCACCACGCGGGTCCCCTGAAGCTTTCTTT.